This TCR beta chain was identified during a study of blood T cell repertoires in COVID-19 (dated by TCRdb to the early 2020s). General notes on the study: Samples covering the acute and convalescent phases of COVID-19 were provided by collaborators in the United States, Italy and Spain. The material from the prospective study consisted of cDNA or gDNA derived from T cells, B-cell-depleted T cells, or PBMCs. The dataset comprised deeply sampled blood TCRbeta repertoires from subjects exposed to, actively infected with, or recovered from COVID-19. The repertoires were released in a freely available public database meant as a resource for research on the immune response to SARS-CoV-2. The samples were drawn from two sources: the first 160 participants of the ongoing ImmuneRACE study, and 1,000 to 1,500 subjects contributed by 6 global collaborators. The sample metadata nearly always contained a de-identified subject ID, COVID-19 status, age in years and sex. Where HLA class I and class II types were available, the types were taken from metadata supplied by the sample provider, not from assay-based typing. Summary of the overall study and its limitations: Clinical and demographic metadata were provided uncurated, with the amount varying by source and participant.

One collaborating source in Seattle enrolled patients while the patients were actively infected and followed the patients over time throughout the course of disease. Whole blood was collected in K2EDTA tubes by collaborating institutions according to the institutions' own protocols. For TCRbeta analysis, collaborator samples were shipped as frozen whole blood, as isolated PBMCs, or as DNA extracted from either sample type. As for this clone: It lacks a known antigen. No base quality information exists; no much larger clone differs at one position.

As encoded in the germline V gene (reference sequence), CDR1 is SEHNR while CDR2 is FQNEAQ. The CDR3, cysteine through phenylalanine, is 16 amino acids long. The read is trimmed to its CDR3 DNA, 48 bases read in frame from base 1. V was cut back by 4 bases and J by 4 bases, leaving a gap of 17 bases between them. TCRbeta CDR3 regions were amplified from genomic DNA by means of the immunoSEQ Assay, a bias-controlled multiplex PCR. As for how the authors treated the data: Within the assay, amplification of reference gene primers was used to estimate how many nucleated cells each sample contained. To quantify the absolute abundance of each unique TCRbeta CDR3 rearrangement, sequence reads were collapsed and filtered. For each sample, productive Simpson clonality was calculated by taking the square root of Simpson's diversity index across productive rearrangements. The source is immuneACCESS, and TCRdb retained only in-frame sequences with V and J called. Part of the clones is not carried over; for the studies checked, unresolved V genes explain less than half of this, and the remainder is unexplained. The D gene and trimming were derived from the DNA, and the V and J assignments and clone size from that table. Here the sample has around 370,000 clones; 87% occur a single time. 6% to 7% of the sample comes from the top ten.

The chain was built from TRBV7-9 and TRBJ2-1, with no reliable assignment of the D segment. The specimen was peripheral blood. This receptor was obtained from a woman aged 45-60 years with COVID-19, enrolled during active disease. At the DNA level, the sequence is TGTGCCAGCAGCTCCCCGGGTTGGCAGTCTTACAATGAGCAGTTCTTC. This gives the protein CASSSPGWQSYNEQFF.